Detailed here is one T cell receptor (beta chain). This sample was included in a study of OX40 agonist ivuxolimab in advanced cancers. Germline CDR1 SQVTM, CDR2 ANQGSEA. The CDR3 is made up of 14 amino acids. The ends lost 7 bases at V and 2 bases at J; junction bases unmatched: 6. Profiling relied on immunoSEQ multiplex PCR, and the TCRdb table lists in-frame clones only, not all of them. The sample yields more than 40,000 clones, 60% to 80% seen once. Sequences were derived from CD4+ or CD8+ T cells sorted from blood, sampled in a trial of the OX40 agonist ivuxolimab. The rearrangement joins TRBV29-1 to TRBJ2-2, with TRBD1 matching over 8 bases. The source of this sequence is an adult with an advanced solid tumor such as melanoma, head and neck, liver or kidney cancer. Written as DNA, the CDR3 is TGCAGCGCCAGGGGGCAGGGTAACACCGGGGAGCTGTTTTTT. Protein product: CSARGQGNTGELFF.